This TCR beta chain was sequenced for a study of a mutant IDH1 vaccine in newly diagnosed glioma. Whole-study context: The first vaccination came 4-6 weeks after radiotherapy alone, or with temozolomide cycles. The earlier regimen, radiotherapy, temozolomide, or both, was most often both.

The table lists this clone with a count of one. The antigen remains undetermined. TCRdb's table, derived via immunoSEQ multiplex PCR, lists solely in-frame clones and lacks some. The repertoire holds 25,000 to 40,000 clones, with approximately 80% as singletons. Stated time point: week 35, safety follow-up. Every vaccination contained 300 ug of the mutant IDH1 20-mer peptide and was paired with topical imiquimod. Astrocytomas that were new, WHO grade 3 or 4, IDH1-mutant and ATRX-lost were present in the donors. The sequence was obtained from a woman aged 35 to 49 with glioma. Sequences were derived from PBMCs, sampled from a glioma patient whose treatment included an IDH1 peptide vaccine.

The CDR3 protein is CASSDPPVRGETQYF. The CDR3 nucleotides read TGCGCCAGCAGTGACCCCCCGGTGAGGGGAGAGACCCAGTACTTC. The rearrangement links TRBV10-2 to TRBJ2-5; D is perhaps TRBD1 or TRBD2 (5 bases each). This CDR3 spans 15 amino acids. Germline V lookup: CDR1 WSHSY, CDR2 SAAADI. V was clipped by 3 bases and J by 4 bases, with 15 bases between them.